A single sample gave rise to the 4 T cell receptor beta chains below, sequenced in a study of early T cells in non-severe SARS-CoV-2 infection. TCRdb itself ran the 5' RACE reads through MiXCR, one entry per CDR3 protein. Of under 45,000 distinct CDR3 sequences in the sample, 5.5% to 8% are singletons; the top ten hold 20% to 25%. The sample here was whole blood, taken at baseline. These receptors were collected from an adult who was a healthcare worker with PCR-confirmed SARS-CoV-2 infection or an uninfected control (not recorded which).

In this sample, this clonotype turned up a few times. This chain uses TRBV6-4 with TRBJ1-3, with TRBD1 matching 8 bases. The CDR3 sequence is 16 residues long. CDR1 and CDR2 from the germline V gene are MRHNA and SNTAGT. V lost 6 bases and J lost 2; bases outside the gene matches: 9. The CDR3 DNA reads TGTGCCAGCAGCGCGGACAGGGCGGTAGCTGGAAACACCATATATTTT. As protein: CASSADRAVAGNTIYF.

Only a few counts were recorded for this clonotype. The V gene is TRBV6-2 or TRBV6-3, the J gene TRBJ2-7; 7 bases are a match to TRBD1. Trimming at V came to 2 bases and at J to 6 bases, leaving 10 bases not matched to a gene. CDR1 and CDR2 from the germline V gene are MNHEY and SVGEGT. This CDR3 region has 15 residues. The CDR3 loop reads CASSYLRTGLSEQYF. The DNA of the CDR3 is TGTGCCAGCAGTTACCTCAGGACAGGACTCTCCGAGCAGTACTTC.

For this clonotype: Given a much more abundant clone one base away, this may be a read error. The chain recombines TRBV7-3 with TRBJ2-1; D call uncertain. CDR3 length equals 14 residues. The germline gives CDR1 SGHTA, CDR2 FQGTGA. The ends were cut back, 2 bases at V and 5 bases at J, with 10 bases in the middle. The CDR3 DNA reads TGTGCCAGCAGCTTAGTGCTAGACGACAATGAGCAGTTCTTC. Translating it yields CASSLVLDDNEQFF.

The genes are TRBV7-6 and TRBJ2-3, with 7 positions matching TRBD2. The germline V gene has CDR1 SGHVS and CDR2 FNYEAQ. Trimming at V came to 5 bases and at J to 4 bases, leaving 6 bases not matched to a gene. The CDR3 is 14 residues long. The CDR3, as DNA: TGTGCCAGCAGCCGGACTAGTGGAGCAGATACGCAGTATTTT. Protein sequence: CASSRTSGADTQYF.